This T cell receptor (beta chain) appears in the sequencing data of a study of response to subunit inactivated influenza vaccine. Findings and caveats of the study: Authors suggested each seasonal flu vaccination may recruit only limited numbers of new T cells.

As regards this clonotype: What it binds is unknown.

This CDR3 is built from 18 residues. V was pared by 1 base and J by 3 bases, with 9 bases of the junction left unmatched. From germline, CDR1 is LGHNT and CDR2 FRNRAP. TCRdb reprocessed the RT-PCR reads via MiXCR and lists one record per CDR3 protein. The sample has roughly 700,000 distinct CDR3 sequences, about a sixth seen once. The sequences come from PBMCs from blood, collected roughly 12 days after vaccination. The clonotype originates from a man between 45 and 60 years old who received an inactivated influenza vaccine. The chain couples TRBV12-5 to TRBJ2-5; 12 bases align to TRBD2. CDR3 DNA: TGTGCTAGTGGTTTGGCCGGGACTCTAGCGGGAGGGAAAGAGACCCAGTACTTC. It encodes CASGLAGTLAGGKETQYF.